This entry lists 5 T cell receptor beta chains sequenced from one sample in a study of blood T cell repertoires in COVID-19 (dated by TCRdb to 2018 to 2021). Libraries were made using the immunoSEQ multiplex PCR assay. What TCRdb holds here is the immuneACCESS table cut down to in-frame rearrangements. Part of the clones is not present; checked against another copy, under half of the missing clones reflect an unresolved V gene, and the others are unexplained. For this sample there are under 300,000 clones; 85% to 90% appear just once. 6% to 9% of the sample belongs to the ten largest clones. Sequenced input: peripheral blood. These receptors all stem from a woman in her 70s with active or convalescent COVID-19.

CDR3 in DNA: TGTGCCAGCAGCCTCACTGAAGCTTTCTTT. It encodes CASSLTEAFF. This chain joins TRBV7-9 and TRBJ1-1; D unclear. The CDR3 covers 10 residues. Trimming removed 5 bases at V and 4 bases at J, with 2 bases between. CDR1 and CDR2 from the germline V gene are SEHNR and FQNEAQ (reference sequence).

The chain combines TRBV7-9 with TRBJ2-5, with a weak D call TRBD1 (5 bases). Germline V gives CDR1 SEHNR, CDR2 FQNEAQ (reference sequence). V lost 5 bases to trimming and J lost 2 bases, with 12 bases between them. The CDR3 has 14 amino acids. CDR3 sequence: CASSPATVQETQYF. CDR3 DNA sequence: TGTGCCAGCAGCCCTGCGACAGTACAAGAGACCCAGTACTTC.

The chain uses TRBV11-3 and TRBJ2-1; D remains ambiguous. This CDR3 region has 12 residues. Per the germline V gene, CDR1 is SGHNT and CDR2 is YENEEA. The germline V and J ends were trimmed by 4 bases and 7 bases, with 8 bases remaining between them. This CDR3 is CASSSAGNEQFF. The CDR3 bases are TGTGCCAGCAGCTCGGCCGGGAATGAGCAGTTCTTC.

V is TRBV11-2 and J is TRBJ2-1; maybe TRBD2 (6 bases). Deletions cut 4 bases from V and 9 bases from J, with 25 bases between. Germline V lookup: CDR1 SGHAT, CDR2 FQNNGV. The CDR3 has 17 amino acids. Here the CDR3 reads CASSSSTFVLALGEQFF. As DNA, the CDR3 is TGTGCCAGCAGCTCGTCGACTTTCGTACTAGCCCTGGGTGAGCAGTTCTTC.

J is TRBJ1-1 and V is TRBV29-1; a weak D match, TRBD1 (6 bases). This CDR3 has 14 residues. Germline V lookup: CDR1 SQVTM, CDR2 ANQGSEA. V was shortened by 4 bases and J by 0 bases, with 12 bases between the two germline ends. The CDR3 DNA is TGCAGCGTTGTGGCAGGGGCTTTGAACACTGAAGCTTTCTTT. This encodes CSVVAGALNTEAFF.